Below are 6 T cell receptor beta chains sequenced from a single sample in a study of CD8 T cells in ankylosing spondylitis. What these receptors recognize is not known. Study-level findings and limits: What appeared characteristic of ankylosing spondylitis blood was a TCR beta motif of eight highly homologous variants.

TCRdb recomputed calls from the 5' RACE reads with MiXCR, one row per CDR3 protein. The sample contains about 400,000 distinct CDR3 sequences, approximately 20% of which appear only once. The specimen sequenced was blood, either unsorted or a sorted T cell fraction (not recorded which). The receptor source for this set is a male donor with ankylosing spondylitis.

The chain combines TRBV4-2 with TRBJ1-5; D unclear. The germline V and J ends were trimmed by 0 bases and 2 bases, with 14 bases remaining between them. Germline V gene lookup returns CDR1 LGHNA and CDR2 YNFKEQ. This CDR3 contains 17 residues. The CDR3 region is CASSQDFGPPGNQPQHF. Here the CDR3 DNA reads TGTGCCAGCAGCCAAGATTTCGGCCCGCCGGGCAATCAGCCCCAGCATTTT.

This chain connects TRBV28 to TRBJ2-7, with TRBD1 identical over 11 bases. Germline assignment: CDR1 MDHEN and CDR2 SYDVKM. This CDR3 spans 15 amino acids. Unmatched junction bases numbered 8, after V lost 4 bases and J lost 6 bases. Written as DNA, the CDR3 is TGTGCCAGCAGTTCCCCGGGACAGGGGGGCGGCGAGCAGTACTTC. Protein: CASSSPGQGGGEQYF.

This clonotype came up a few times. The chain links TRBV24-1 to TRBJ2-1; TRBD2 matches at 13 bases. This CDR3 region has 23 residues. V shed 5 bases, J shed 0 bases, and the junction held 21 bases outside the gene matches. Germline values: CDR1 KGHDR, CDR2 SFDVKD. The CDR3 region has the DNA TGTGCCACCAGTGGTGACAGAGTTACTAGCGGGAGGGCCTCCCTTGGCTCCTACAATGAGCAGTTCTTC. Translated, it gives CATSGDRVTSGRASLGSYNEQFF.

This clonotype occurred a few times. The chain combines TRBV5-1 with TRBJ2-1; D is possibly TRBD2 (5 bases). CDR1 is SGHRS, CDR2 YFSETQ, per germline. CDR3 length equals 16 residues. V was trimmed by 5 bases and J by 0 bases, leaving 15 bases between them. The CDR3 DNA is TGCGCCAGCAGAGATCTGCGGGCCAACTCCTACAATGAGCAGTTCTTC. It yields the protein CASRDLRANSYNEQFF.

V is TRBV7-8 and J is TRBJ2-7; D unclear. The germline V gene has CDR1 SGHVS and CDR2 FQNEAQ. Trimming took 1 base from V and 3 from J, leaving 22 bases between them. The CDR3 is made up of 18 amino acids. The DNA of the CDR3 is TGTGCCAGCAGCTTAGAGGTTTTTTATAGGGTTTCGGGCTACGAGCAGTACTTC. Protein sequence: CASSLEVFYRVSGYEQYF.

This clonotype was counted only a few times. This chain joins TRBV20-1 and TRBJ2-3; perhaps D is TRBD1 or TRBD2 (5 bases each). Per germline, CDR1 DFQATT and CDR2 SNEGSKA (reference sequence). The germline V and J ends were trimmed by 1 base and 5 bases, with 13 bases remaining between them. The CDR3 runs to 14 residues. This chain's CDR3 is CSARATWGRDTQYF. CDR3 sequence (DNA): TGCAGTGCTAGAGCGACATGGGGACGAGATACGCAGTATTTT.